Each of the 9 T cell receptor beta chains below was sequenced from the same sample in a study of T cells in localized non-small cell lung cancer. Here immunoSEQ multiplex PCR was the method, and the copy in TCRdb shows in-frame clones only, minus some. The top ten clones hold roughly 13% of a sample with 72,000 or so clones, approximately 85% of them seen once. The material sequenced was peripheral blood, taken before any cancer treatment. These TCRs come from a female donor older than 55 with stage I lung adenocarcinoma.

CDR3 in amino acids: CASSVSGTKYNEQFF. Written as DNA, the CDR3 is TGCGCCAGCAGCGTGTCCGGGACGAAATACAATGAGCAGTTCTTC. The chain combines TRBV5-1 with TRBJ2-1; possibly TRBD1 or TRBD2 for D (5 bases each). This CDR3 has 15 amino acids. With 4 bases removed from V and 4 bases from J, the gap between germline ends came to 15 bases. Looked up from germline, CDR1 is SGHRS and CDR2 is YFSETQ. Supplemented by reference TRBV5-1 and TRBJ2-1, the full variable domain reads KAGVTQTPRYLIKTRGQQVTLSCSPISGHRSVSWYQQTPGQGLQFLFEYFSETQRNKGNFPGRFSGRQFSNSRSEMNVSTLELGDSALYLCASSVSGTKYNEQFFGPGTRLTVL.

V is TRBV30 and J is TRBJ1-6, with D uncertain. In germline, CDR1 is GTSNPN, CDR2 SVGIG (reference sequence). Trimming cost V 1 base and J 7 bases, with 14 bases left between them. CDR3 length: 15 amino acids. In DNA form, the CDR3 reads TGTGCCTGGAGTGGTCCAGGAGGAAACAATTCACCCCTCCACTTT. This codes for CAWSGPGGNNSPLHF.

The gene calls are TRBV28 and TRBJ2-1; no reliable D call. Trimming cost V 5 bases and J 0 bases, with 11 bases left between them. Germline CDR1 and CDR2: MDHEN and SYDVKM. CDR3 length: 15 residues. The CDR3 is CASSKVRSSYNEQFF. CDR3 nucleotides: TGTGCCAGCAGTAAGGTCCGGAGCTCCTACAATGAGCAGTTCTTC. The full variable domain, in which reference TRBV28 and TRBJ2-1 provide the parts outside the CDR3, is DVKVTQSSRYLVKRTGEKVFLECVQDMDHENMFWYRQDPGLGLRLIYFSYDVKMKEKGDIPEGYSVSREKKERFSLILESASTNQTSMYLCASSKVRSSYNEQFFGPGTRLTVL.

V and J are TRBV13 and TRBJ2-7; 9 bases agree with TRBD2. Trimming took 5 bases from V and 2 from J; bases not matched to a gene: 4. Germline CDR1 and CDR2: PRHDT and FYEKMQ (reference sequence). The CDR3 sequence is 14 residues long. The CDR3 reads CASSVEREAYEQYF. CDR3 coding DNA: TGTGCCAGCAGCGTGGAGCGGGAGGCCTACGAGCAGTACTTC.

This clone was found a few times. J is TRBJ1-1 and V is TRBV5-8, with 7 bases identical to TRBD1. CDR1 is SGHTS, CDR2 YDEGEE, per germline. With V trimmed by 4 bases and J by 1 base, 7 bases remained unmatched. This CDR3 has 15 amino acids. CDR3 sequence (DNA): TGTGCCAGCAGCGTAACACAGGGGTGGAACACTGAAGCTTTCTTT. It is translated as CASSVTQGWNTEAFF.

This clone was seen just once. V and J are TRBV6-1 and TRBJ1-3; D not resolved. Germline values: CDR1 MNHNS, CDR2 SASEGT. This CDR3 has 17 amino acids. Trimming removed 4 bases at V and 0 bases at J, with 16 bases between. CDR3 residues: CASSAPSWASSGNTIYF. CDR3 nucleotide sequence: TGTGCCAGCAGTGCCCCGTCGTGGGCCTCCTCTGGAAACACCATATATTTT.

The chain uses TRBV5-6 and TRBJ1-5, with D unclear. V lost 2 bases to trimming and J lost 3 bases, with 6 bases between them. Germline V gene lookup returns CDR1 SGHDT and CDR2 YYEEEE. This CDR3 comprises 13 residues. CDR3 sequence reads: CASSLLINQPQHF. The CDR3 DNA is TGTGCCAGCAGCTTACTGATCAATCAGCCCCAGCATTTT.

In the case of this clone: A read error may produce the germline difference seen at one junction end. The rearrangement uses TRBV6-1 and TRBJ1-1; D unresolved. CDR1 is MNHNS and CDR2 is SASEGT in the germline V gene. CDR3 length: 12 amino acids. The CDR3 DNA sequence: TGTGCCAGCAGGCCCAAAAACACTGAGGCTTTCTTT. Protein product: CASRPKNTEAFF.

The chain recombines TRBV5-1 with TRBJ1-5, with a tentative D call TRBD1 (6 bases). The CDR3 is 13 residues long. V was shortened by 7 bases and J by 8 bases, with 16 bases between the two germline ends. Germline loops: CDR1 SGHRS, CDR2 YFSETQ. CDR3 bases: TGCGCCAGCTTGTTCGACAGGTTTAAGCCCCAGCATTTT. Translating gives CASLFDRFKPQHF. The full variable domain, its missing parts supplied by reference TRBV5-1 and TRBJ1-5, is KAGVTQTPRYLIKTRGQQVTLSCSPISGHRSVSWYQQTPGQGLQFLFEYFSETQRNKGNFPGRFSGRQFSNSRSEMNVSTLELGDSALYLCASLFDRFKPQHFGDGTRLSIL.